The 28 T cell receptor beta chains below were found in one sample sequenced in a study of cytomegalovirus exposure and HLA in healthy donors. PCR employed 60 Vbeta and 13 Jbeta primers. Data came from immunoSEQ multiplex PCR; TCRdb stores just in-frame clones and leaves some out. The table has 170,000 or so clones, approximately 84% seen once. The specimen was PBMCs. The receptor source for this set is a girl under 18 in good health and CMV-seropositive.

The chain uses TRBV9 and TRBJ2-2; no clear D gene. V gave up 0 bases and J gave up 1 base, with 4 bases separating them. The CDR3 has 14 amino acids. Germline CDR1 and CDR2: SGDLS and YYNGEE. CDR3 protein: CASSVGRNTGELFF. CDR3 nucleotides: TGTGCCAGCAGCGTAGGCAGGAACACCGGGGAGCTGTTTTTT.

The chain links TRBV27 to TRBJ1-2; 8 bases align to TRBD1. This CDR3 spans 14 amino acids. V was clipped by 6 bases and J by 3 bases; unmatched bases: 6. CDR1 is MNHEY, CDR2 SMNVEV, per germline (reference sequence). The CDR3 region is CASSLTGADYGYTF. The CDR3 bases are TGTGCCAGCAGCCTGACAGGGGCAGACTATGGCTACACCTTC.

The chain couples TRBV7-9 to TRBJ1-4; 8 bases line up with TRBD1. V dropped 5 bases and J dropped 8; count of bases not matched to a gene: 10. The CDR3 runs to 15 residues. Germline V gene lookup returns CDR1 SEHNR and CDR2 FQNEAQ (reference sequence). The CDR3 sequence: CASSHLQGDGEKLFF. In DNA form, the CDR3 reads TGTGCCAGCAGCCACTTACAGGGGGACGGGGAAAAACTGTTTTTT. Based on the CDR3 plus reference TRBV7-9 and TRBJ1-4, the full variable domain is DTGVSQNPRHKITKRGQNVTFRCDPISEHNRLYWYRQTLGQGPEFLTYFQNEAQLEKSRLLSDRFSAERPKGSFSTLEIQRTEQGDSAMYLCASSHLQGDGEKLFFGSGTQLSVL.

CDR3 loop: CAWSIGDSIYEQYF. The CDR3 nucleotides read TGTGCCTGGAGTATTGGGGACAGTATCTACGAGCAGTACTTC. The V call is TRBV30, the J call TRBJ2-7; 7 nucleotides align to TRBD1. V trimming: 2 bases; J trimming: 3 bases; junction bases outside the gene matches: 7. Germline V gene lookup returns CDR1 GTSNPN and CDR2 SVGIG (reference sequence). This CDR3 has 14 residues. The full variable domain, its missing parts supplied by reference TRBV30 and TRBJ2-7, is SQTIHQWPATLVQPVGSPLSLECTVEGTSNPNLYWYRQAAGRGLQLLFYSVGIGQISSEVPQNLSASRPQDRQFILSSKKLLLSDSGFYLCAWSIGDSIYEQYFGPGTRLTVT.

This rearrangement joins TRBV6-5 to TRBJ2-3; no firm D call. CDR1 and CDR2 from the germline V gene are MNHEY and SVGAGI. V was pared by 8 bases and J by 2 bases, with 5 bases between. The CDR3 consists of 11 residues. The CDR3 DNA sequence: TGTGCCAGCCAGAACACAGATACGCAGTATTTT. Translating gives CASQNTDTQYF.

The chain recombines TRBV5-1 with TRBJ2-1; 12 bases map to TRBD2. This CDR3 region has 15 residues. Per the germline V gene, CDR1 is SGHRS and CDR2 is YFSETQ. V shed 4 bases, J shed 7 bases, and the junction held 6 bases outside the gene matches. CDR3 sequence reads: CASSVGLAGSNEQFF. The DNA for the CDR3 is TGCGCCAGCAGCGTGGGACTAGCGGGTAGTAATGAGCAGTTCTTC.

The chain joins TRBV5-1 to TRBJ1-2; 8 bases map to TRBD1. CDR3 length: 14 amino acids. V dropped 1 base and J dropped 6; count of bases not matched to a gene: 5. The germline V gene has CDR1 SGHRS and CDR2 YFSETQ. The CDR3 protein is CASSLHVTGDGYTF. CDR3 bases: TGCGCCAGCAGCTTGCATGTGACAGGGGATGGCTACACCTTC.

This chain links TRBV7-9 with TRBJ1-2, with a tentative D call TRBD1 (6 bases). V lost 6 bases to trimming and J lost 5 bases, with 22 bases between them. Germline V gene data show CDR1 as SEHNR and CDR2 as FQNEAQ (reference sequence). This CDR3 is built from 16 residues. DNA of the CDR3: TGTGCCAGCAGTTTCCCCGGACAGACAAAAGGGTATGGCTACACCTTC. It is translated as CASSFPGQTKGYGYTF.

This clone was counted between two and nine times. This chain uses TRBV4-1 with TRBJ2-5, with a weak D call TRBD2 (6 bases). CDR3 length: 16 amino acids. Germline V gene data show CDR1 as MGHRA and CDR2 as YSYEKL. The V end was cut by 0 bases, the J end by 2 bases, with 13 bases between. CDR3 sequence: CASSQEGRLGQETQYF. In nucleotides, the CDR3 is TGCGCCAGCAGCCAAGAAGGGAGACTAGGGCAAGAGACCCAGTACTTC.

CDR3 in amino acids: CASSEYFGGVNTEAFF. CDR3 nucleotides: TGTGCCAGCAGTGAATATTTTGGGGGGGTGAACACTGAAGCTTTCTTT. The V gene is TRBV2, the J gene TRBJ1-1; maybe TRBD1 (5 bases). CDR1 is SNHLY and CDR2 is FYNNEI in the germline V gene. The CDR3 spans 16 residues. V shed 2 bases and J shed 0 bases, with 13 bases lying between them.

This rearrangement joins TRBV4-1 to TRBJ1-3; the match to TRBD1 covers 10 bases. Germline V CDR1 and CDR2: MGHRA, YSYEKL. V was pared by 3 bases and J by 3 bases, with 5 bases of the junction left unmatched. The CDR3 runs to 16 residues. Written as DNA, the CDR3 is TGCGCCAGCAGCCACAGACAGGGGGCGGATGGAAACACCATATATTTT. Encoded protein: CASSHRQGADGNTIYF.

The J gene is TRBJ1-6, the V gene TRBV14; 10 bases match TRBD1. Germline V gene sequence: CDR1 SGHDN, CDR2 FVKESK. The trim removed 5 bases at V and 10 bases at J, leaving 5 bases unmatched. CDR3 size: 14 residues. In nucleotides, the CDR3 is TGTGCCAGCAGCAAAGGACAGGGGGTCTCACCCCTCCACTTT. Translated, it gives CASSKGQGVSPLHF.

The genes are TRBV7-3 and TRBJ2-2; maybe TRBD1 (6 bases). This CDR3 spans 15 amino acids. Germline loops: CDR1 SGHTA, CDR2 FQGTGA. Trimming took 5 bases from V and 8 from J, leaving 18 bases between them. This CDR3 reads CASSPDRTGSGELFF. CDR3 bases: TGTGCCAGCAGCCCTGACCGCACAGGGTCGGGGGAGCTGTTTTTT.

The chain has TRBV7-8 and TRBJ2-3; D is undetermined. This CDR3 comprises 15 residues. The V end was cut by 5 bases, the J end by 6 bases, with 18 bases between. Germline assignment: CDR1 SGHVS and CDR2 FQNEAQ. DNA for the CDR3: TGTGCCAGCAGCCTACAGAATACTGCCACCGATACGCAGTATTTT. It specifies CASSLQNTATDTQYF.

This clone was found once. The rearrangement links TRBV18 to TRBJ2-1; 8 bases map to TRBD2. Germline V gives CDR1 KGHSH, CDR2 LQKENI. CDR3 length: 19 residues. Unmatched junction bases numbered 13, after V lost 2 bases and J lost 1 base. The chain's CDR3 is CASSPWGSGTIQSYNEQFF. As DNA, the CDR3 is TGTGCCAGCTCACCATGGGGTAGCGGGACCATACAATCCTACAATGAGCAGTTCTTC.

This chain joins TRBV9 and TRBJ1-1; TRBD1 is a possible D gene (5 bases). Trimming removed 2 bases from V and 1 base from J, with 9 bases in between. The CDR3 contains 14 residues. Germline V CDR1 and CDR2: SGDLS, YYNGEE. DNA of the CDR3: TGTGCCAGCAGCGTCTCCGACAGGAACACTGAAGCTTTCTTT. This sequence encodes CASSVSDRNTEAFF. The full variable domain, with the rest looked up from reference TRBV9 and TRBJ1-1, is DSGVTQTPKHLITATGQRVTLRCSPRSGDLSVYWYQQSLDQGLQFLIQYYNGEERAKGNILERFSAQQFPDLHSELNLSSLELGDSALYFCASSVSDRNTEAFFGQGTRLTVV.

The V call is TRBV6-5, the J call TRBJ2-7, with TRBD2 as a possible D gene (6 bases). V was cut by 5 bases and J by 5 bases, with 16 bases left in between. Germline CDR1 reads MNHEY; CDR2 reads SVGAGI. This CDR3 comprises 14 residues. The CDR3 nucleotides are TGTGCCAGCAGTACCCCCGGGACTGCCCACGAGCAGTACTTC. It translates to CASSTPGTAHEQYF.

Turning to this clone: One junction end disagrees with the germline gene, perhaps due to a read error. The CDR3: CAWSSGDGMVGF. The CDR3 coding sequence is TGTGCCTGGAGTTCGGGGGACGGGATGGTTGGCTTT. This chain links TRBV30 with TRBJ1-1; D perhaps matches TRBD1 (5 bases). This CDR3 is 12 amino acids long. The V gene's germline CDR1 is GTSNPN and CDR2 SVGIG (reference sequence).

This rearrangement joins TRBV19 to TRBJ1-2; D gene ambiguous. The CDR3 spans 15 residues. The V gene lost 2 bases and the J gene lost 5 bases, with 15 bases spanning the gap. The germline CDR1 and CDR2 sequences are LNHDA and SQIVND (reference sequence). The CDR3 sequence is CASSIRGIGWYGYTF. The CDR3 coding sequence is TGTGCCAGTAGTATACGGGGAATAGGCTGGTATGGCTACACCTTC.

The rearrangement joins TRBV6-1 to TRBJ2-1; 11 bases align to TRBD1. V lost 4 bases, J lost 5 bases, and 7 bases stayed unmatched. Germline assignment: CDR1 MNHNS and CDR2 SASEGT. The CDR3 consists of 16 residues. CDR3 sequence reads: CASSGPGQGGHNEQFF. The CDR3 DNA follows: TGTGCCAGCAGTGGGCCGGGACAGGGGGGACACAATGAGCAGTTCTTC.

The rearrangement joins TRBV6-5 to TRBJ1-2, with 10 bases identical to TRBD1. V shed 6 bases, J shed 3 bases, and the junction held 4 bases outside the gene matches. The germline V gene has CDR1 MNHEY and CDR2 SVGAGI. This CDR3 is built from 14 residues. The chain's CDR3 is CASRRQGADYGYTF. The CDR3 DNA sequence: TGTGCCAGCAGACGACAGGGGGCCGACTATGGCTACACCTTC.

The chain carries TRBV5-4 and TRBJ2-3; 9 bases fit TRBD2. The germline V gene has CDR1 SGHNT and CDR2 YYREEE (reference sequence). The junction had 7 bases not matched to a gene; V was cut back by 0 bases and J by 2 bases. The CDR3 sequence is 17 residues long. The DNA for the CDR3 is TGTGCCAGCAGCTTGGGTGTTAGCGGGGGAATCACAGATACGCAGTATTTT. Residues: CASSLGVSGGITDTQYF. The whole variable domain, filled in from reference TRBV5-4 and TRBJ2-3, reads ETGVTQSPTHLIKTRGQQVTLRCSSQSGHNTVSWYQQALGQGPQFIFQYYREEENGRGNFPPRFSGLQFPNYSSELNVNALELDDSALYLCASSLGVSGGITDTQYFGPGTRLTVL.

The chain recombines TRBV6-6 with TRBJ1-6; D remains unclear. There are 16 residues in the CDR3. Trimming pared 7 bases from V and 4 bases from J, leaving 17 bases between. In germline, CDR1 is MNHNY, CDR2 SVGAGI (reference sequence). The CDR3 DNA reads as TGTGCCAGCAATCACGAGGGTGGCAAATATAATTCACCCCTCCACTTT. Translated, it gives CASNHEGGKYNSPLHF.

Details on this clone: The junction does not match germline at one end; this may be a read error. J is TRBJ1-2 and V is TRBV7-3; maybe TRBD1 (5 bases). The germline V gene encodes CDR1 SGHTA and CDR2 FQGTGA. This CDR3 comprises 12 residues. The CDR3, as DNA: TGTGCCAGCAGCCCGGGCCAGGGAGGCTGCACCTTC. Its protein is CASSPGQGGCTF.

This chain uses TRBV5-5 with TRBJ2-5; D unclear. Per the germline V gene, CDR1 is SGHKS and CDR2 is YYEKEE (reference sequence). V was cut by 0 bases and J by 5 bases, with 14 bases left in between. This CDR3 contains 15 residues. CDR3 sequence: CASSLAPTSKETQYF. For the CDR3, the DNA is TGTGCCAGCAGCTTGGCACCCACATCGAAGGAGACCCAGTACTTC.

The rearrangement uses TRBV18 and TRBJ1-1; TRBD1 is a possible D gene (5 bases). V lost 5 bases to trimming and J lost 1 base, with 11 bases between them. Germline V lookup: CDR1 KGHSH, CDR2 LQKENI. This CDR3 is 14 amino acids long. DNA of the CDR3: TGTGCCAGCTCAACCAAAGGGGCGAACACTGAAGCTTTCTTT. This codes for CASSTKGANTEAFF.

The CDR3 sequence: CASSPDRGLNQPQHF. CDR3 in DNA: TGTGCCAGCAGCCCGGACAGGGGACTCAATCAGCCCCAGCATTTT. The V and J genes are TRBV11-2 and TRBJ1-5, with 9 bases lining up with TRBD1. J was trimmed by 3 bases and V by 5 bases; bases with no gene match: 5. Per the germline V gene, CDR1 is SGHAT and CDR2 is FQNNGV. CDR3 length: 15 residues.

The chain carries TRBV2 and TRBJ1-2; a possible D gene is TRBD1 (5 bases). Germline CDR1 SNHLY, CDR2 FYNNEI. This CDR3 has 15 residues. V lost 9 bases and J 4 bases, leaving 21 bases between the germline ends. CDR3 residues: CARLLRGETFYGYTF. CDR3 nucleotide sequence: TGTGCCAGACTTCTCCGGGGGGAGACCTTCTATGGCTACACCTTC. The full variable domain, its missing parts supplied by reference TRBV2 and TRBJ1-2, is EPEVTQTPSHQVTQMGQEVILRCVPISNHLYFYWYRQILGQKVEFLVSFYNNEISEKSEIFDDQFSVERPDGSNFTLKIRSTKLEDSAMYFCARLLRGETFYGYTFGSGTRLTVV.